These 2 T cell receptor beta chains originate from one sample sequenced in a study of cytomegalovirus exposure and HLA in healthy donors. PCR involved 60 Vbeta and 13 Jbeta primers. The data were produced by immunoSEQ multiplex PCR, yet TCRdb's version contains in-frame clones alone and is incomplete. The repertoire holds about 100,000 clones, with 60% to 85% as singletons. The sequenced sample consisted of PBMCs. Receptors were obtained from a man in his fifties in good health and CMV-seronegative.

This chain uses TRBV4-1 with TRBJ2-7; D is possibly TRBD1 (5 bases). There are 15 residues in the CDR3. The V gene lost 1 base and the J gene lost 0 bases, with 10 bases spanning the gap. Per germline, CDR1 MGHRA and CDR2 YSYEKL. CDR3 in DNA: TGCGCCAGCAGCCAAGTGGGGCAGAGCTCCTACGAGCAGTACTTC. Protein sequence: CASSQVGQSSYEQYF.

The rearrangement joins TRBV27 to TRBJ1-5; D gene unclear. Germline-derived CDR1 and CDR2 are MNHEY and SMNVEV (reference sequence). V was pared by 5 bases and J by 5 bases, with 19 bases between. The CDR3 covers 16 residues. CDR3 sequence (DNA): TGTGCCAGCAGTGACCTAGGGCGAGGGATGCATCAGCCCCAGCATTTT. This encodes CASSDLGRGMHQPQHF.